This T cell receptor (beta chain) comes out of a study of cytomegalovirus exposure and HLA in healthy donors. In this sample, this clone turned up a few times. Germline V gene sequence: CDR1 MNHNS, CDR2 SASEGT. The CDR3 runs 12 residues. The V end lost 11 bases, the J end lost 2 bases, and 13 bases lay between the germline ends. PCR used 60 Vbeta primers and 13 Jbeta primers. The repertoire was sequenced with immunoSEQ multiplex PCR; TCRdb's copy has only in-frame clones and lacks some. The repertoire holds 110,000 to 150,000 clones, with about 8.9% as singletons. The TCR was taken from a man in his fifties or sixties in good health and CMV-seronegative. What was sequenced was PBMCs. J is TRBJ2-7 and V is TRBV6-1; D may be TRBD2 (5 bases). CDR3 sequence (DNA): TGTGCCCTAAGAGCGGACCCCTACGAGCAGTACTTC. It encodes CALRADPYEQYF.